Listed below are T cell receptor beta chains from one sample, sequenced in a study of T cell responses to AZD1222 COVID-19 vaccine. Method: immunoSEQ multiplex PCR; TCRdb's copy keeps in-frame clones and lacks some. Among about 89,000 clones listed, 89% were seen once. The starting material was peripheral blood, obtained 28 days after the second AZD1222 dose. The receptors shown here come from an adult who received the AZD1222 COVID-19 vaccine. Both conserved end residues are part of each CDR3. A D gene is named only where the DNA matches it firmly. Clone size is shown for a subset of rows, as once, few, many or a class of expanded clone.

V gene	clone size	D gene	J gene	CDR3 length	CDR3 protein	CDR3 DNA
TRBV5-1	.	TRBD1	TRBJ2-7	16	CASSSFPGQGAYEQYF	TGCGCCAGCAGCTCGTTTCCGGGACAGGGGGCTTACGAGCAGTACTTC
TRBV5-6	few	.	TRBJ2-7	14	CASSLWLLSYEQYF	TGTGCCAGCAGCTTGTGGCTACTCTCCTACGAGCAGTACTTC
TRBV6-2/TRBV6-3	.	TRBD2	TRBJ2-4	16	CASSPSGGVAKNIQYF	TGTGCCAGCAGCCCTAGCGGGGGGGTAGCCAAAAACATTCAGTACTTC
TRBV6-5	.	.	TRBJ1-2	16	CASSCEPTEGPTGYTF	TGTGCCAGCAGTTGCGAACCGACAGAAGGCCCGACTGGCTACACCTTC
TRBV29-1	.	.	TRBJ1-2	14	CSATELQGNYGYTF	TGCAGCGCCACCGAACTACAGGGAAACTATGGCTACACCTTC
TRBV7-2	.	TRBD1	TRBJ1-1	15	CASSLVGQGNIEAFF	TGTGCCAGCAGCTTAGTGGGACAGGGGAATATTGAAGCTTTCTTT
TRBV18	once	TRBD1	TRBJ1-5	15	CASSGNRGDNQPQHF	TGTGCCAGCTCCGGAAACAGGGGTGACAATCAGCCCCAGCATTTT
TRBV19	.	TRBD1	TRBJ1-5	15	CASIITGAGNQPQHF	TGTGCCAGTATAATCACAGGGGCCGGCAATCAGCCCCAGCATTTT
TRBV18	.	.	TRBJ2-3	13	CASSPHTGDTQYF	TGTGCCAGCTCACCGCACACAGGGGATACGCAGTATTTT
TRBV24-1	.	.	TRBJ2-1	13	CATSGQGDNEQFF	TGTGCCACCAGTGGGCAGGGCGACAATGAGCAGTTCTTC
TRBV6-5	.	TRBD1	TRBJ2-7	15	CASSYSGTGGYEQYF	TGTGCCAGCAGTTACTCCGGGACAGGGGGCTACGAGCAGTACTTC